This TCR beta chain was documented in a study of quantifying T cell responses using KT2 cells. Study summary: Reverse transcription used primers in the TCR alpha and beta constant regions. The T4 ligation step was estimated to exceed 9% efficiency under optimum conditions.

Study observations and caveats: Input KT2 cell number predicted KT2 alpha and beta sequence counts linearly over several orders of magnitude. Detection of KT2 sequences held at the lowest tested level, about one cell per 100,000 PBMC.

This CDR3 is 16 amino acids long. J gave up 0 bases and V 1 base, and 5 bases lay outside the gene matches. Per germline, CDR1 DFQATT and CDR2 SNEGSKA (reference sequence). Unfractionated PBMC were spiked with known numbers of KT2 clone cells. The cDNA 3' end received a ligated oligonucleotide with a UMI. The first PCR ran 4 to 5 cycles with an equimolar RC1.1 and RC1.2 beta primer mix. TCRdb ran MiXCR on the UMI-ligation and nested PCR reads and lists one entry per CDR3 protein. The table shows around 50,000 distinct CDR3 sequences, with roughly 12% occurring only once. This clonotype was seen ten or more times. Its antigen is not known.

This TCR was sampled from a human donor. Sample: PBMCs spiked with cells of the T cell clone KT2. The genes are TRBV20-1 and TRBJ2-4; 8 positions match TRBD2. The CDR3 DNA sequence: TGCAGTGCTAGAGCACTCGGGGGGGAAGCCAAAAACATTCAGTACTTC. The encoded protein is CSARALGGEAKNIQYF.